This T cell receptor (beta chain) was captured by sequencing in a study of blood T cell repertoires in COVID-19. The wider study: Acute and convalescent COVID-19 samples came from the United States, Italy and Spain. Sample material is recorded as cDNA or gDNA derived from T cells, B-cell-depleted T cells, or PBMCs.

Authors' analysis steps: Reference gene primer amplification yielded estimated nucleated cell counts. The repertoire was sequenced with immunoSEQ multiplex PCR; TCRdb's copy has only in-frame clones and lacks some. The V and J calls and clone size are taken from that table; D and trimming were inferred from the DNA. The top ten clones hold roughly 5% of a sample with around 41,000 clones, approximately 90% of them seen once. This clone came up once. V lost 1 base, J lost 3 bases, and 5 bases stayed unmatched. Germline CDR1 and CDR2: MGHRA and YSYEKL. The CDR3 consists of 16 residues. This TCR derives from a human donor in a cohort sampled during active COVID-19. The genes are TRBV4-1 and TRBJ2-7; 11 bases agree with TRBD1. Material for sequencing was peripheral blood. DNA of the CDR3: TGCGCCAGCAGCCAAGCTCTAGGGACAGGGGGCTACGAGCAGTACTTC. Protein product: CASSQALGTGGYEQYF.